These T cell receptor beta chains were read from a single sample in a study of T cells after posttransplantation cyclophosphamide. The assay was immunoSEQ multiplex PCR, and TCRdb's table has in-frame clones only and misses some. The sample gives under 30,000 clones, none seen only once, and the top ten clones hold under 3%. Sequencing was performed on PBMCs. These receptors all come from a woman between 55 and 75 years old in good health, CMV-negative, and a related stem cell transplant donor. Each CDR3 is given with its conserved first and last residue. A D gene is named only where the DNA matches it firmly. The size entry gives once, few or many counts, or a class when the clone is expanded.

-	TRBV6-2/TRBV6-3	many	TRBJ1-5	TGTGCCAGCACCGAGGGGGGGAATAGCAATCAGCCCCAGCATTTT	CASTEGGNSNQPQHF
TRBD1	TRBV28	many	TRBJ1-3	TGTGCCAGCAGTTTCGGGACAGTGCGCGGAAACACCATATATTTT	CASSFGTVRGNTIYF
TRBD1	TRBV6-6	few	TRBJ2-5	TGTGCCAGCAGTCGACAGGGTGTGGAGACCCAGTACTTC	CASSRQGVETQYF
TRBD2	TRBV7-2	few	TRBJ2-2	TGTGCCAGCAGCGGGGGTAGCGGGGGTAGCACCGGGGAGCTGTTTTTT	CASSGGSGGSTGELFF
-	TRBV6-2/TRBV6-3	many	TRBJ2-7	TGTGCCAGCAAGAGGGCCCATTCCTACGAGCAGTACTTC	CASKRAHSYEQYF
TRBD2	TRBV5-1	few	TRBJ2-7	TGCGCCAGCAGCGTCACTAGCGGGGGTAAGCAGTACTTC	CASSVTSGGKQYF
-	TRBV6-6	few	TRBJ2-3	TGTGCCAGCAGTTCACTGGCGGGGCAAAGCACAGATACGCAGTATTTT	CASSSLAGQSTDTQYF
-	TRBV6-1	many	TRBJ2-7	TGTGCCAGCAGTGAATTCCCAGGGCTGTACTTC	CASSEFPGLYF
-	TRBV28	many	TRBJ1-4	TGTGCCAGCAGTTCGGCAGGGGATATAGGGGAAAAACTGTTTTTT	CASSSAGDIGEKLFF
TRBD2	TRBV25-1	few	TRBJ2-3	TGTGCCAGCAGCGCCAGCGGGGCCCACCTCGGTACGCAGTATTTT	CASSASGAHLGTQYF
-	TRBV6-6	many	TRBJ2-7	TGTGCCAGCAGTGCGTTTTCCTCCTACGAGCAGTACTTC	CASSAFSSYEQYF